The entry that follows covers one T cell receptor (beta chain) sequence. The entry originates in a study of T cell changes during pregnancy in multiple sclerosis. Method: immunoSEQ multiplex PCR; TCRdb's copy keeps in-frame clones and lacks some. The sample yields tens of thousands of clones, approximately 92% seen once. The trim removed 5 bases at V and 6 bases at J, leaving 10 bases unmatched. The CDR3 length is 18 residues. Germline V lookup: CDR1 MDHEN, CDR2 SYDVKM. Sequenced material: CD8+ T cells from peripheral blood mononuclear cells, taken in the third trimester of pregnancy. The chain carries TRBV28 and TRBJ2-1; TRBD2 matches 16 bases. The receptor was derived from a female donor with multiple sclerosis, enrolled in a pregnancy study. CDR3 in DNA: TGTGCCAGCAGTCCATGGAGGGGGACTAGCGGGAGGGTCAATGAGCAGTTCTTC. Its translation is CASSPWRGTSGRVNEQFF.